This entry lists 28 T cell receptor beta chains sequenced from one sample in a study of blood T cell repertoires in COVID-19. Sequencing used immunoSEQ multiplex PCR; TCRdb keeps in-frame clones, though not all of them. The profile shows a few hundred thousand clones, around 89% of them singletons. The material sequenced was peripheral blood. Receptors were obtained from a man aged 30 to 45 with acute or convalescent COVID-19.

This clone was detected once. The chain joins TRBV30 to TRBJ1-2; D call uncertain. There are 14 residues in the CDR3. Trimming pared 3 bases from V and 0 bases from J, leaving 11 bases between. The germline gives CDR1 GTSNPN, CDR2 SVGIG (reference sequence). DNA for the CDR3: TGTGCCTGGAGGGCGGAAGTCGCTAACTATGGCTACACCTTC. Protein: CAWRAEVANYGYTF.

In DNA, the CDR3 is TGTGCCAGCAGAACAGAAGGGGCTTCACCCCTCCACTTT. As protein: CASRTEGASPLHF. The chain combines TRBV6-5 with TRBJ1-6; perhaps TRBD1 as D (5 bases). This CDR3 is built from 13 residues. Deletions cut 6 bases from V and 9 bases from J, with 12 bases between. CDR1 is MNHEY and CDR2 is SVGAGI in the germline V gene.

J is TRBJ1-5 and V is TRBV19; D unclear. CDR1 and CDR2 from the germline V gene are LNHDA and SQIVND (reference sequence). The V gene lost 8 bases and the J gene lost 0 bases, with 14 bases spanning the gap. This CDR3 is 15 amino acids long. CDR3: CASGQTLHSNQPQHF. The CDR3 region has the DNA TGTGCCAGTGGGCAGACGTTGCATAGCAATCAGCCCCAGCATTTT.

The chain couples TRBV6-1 to TRBJ2-5; no definite D call. Trimming shortened V by 2 bases and J by 5 bases, and 15 bases separated the two germline ends. Germline V lookup: CDR1 MNHNS, CDR2 SASEGT. This CDR3 region has 15 residues. The chain's CDR3 is CASSESYSMWETQYF. The DNA of the CDR3 is TGTGCCAGCAGTGAATCGTACAGTATGTGGGAGACCCAGTACTTC.

The chain combines TRBV6-5 with TRBJ1-1, with 8 bases that match TRBD1. The CDR3 length is 13 residues. The germline V gene encodes CDR1 MNHEY and CDR2 SVGAGI. The ends lost 5 bases at V and 4 bases at J; junction bases unmatched: 3. Written as DNA, the CDR3 is TGTGCCAGCAGTATAGGACAGGGCACTGAAGCTTTCTTT. Amino acids: CASSIGQGTEAFF.

V gene TRBV4-1 combines with J gene TRBJ2-6, with D perhaps matching TRBD2 (5 bases). The V and J ends lost 4 bases and 2 bases respectively, with 12 bases between them. The CDR3 length is 16 residues. Germline V gene data show CDR1 as MGHRA and CDR2 as YSYEKL. The CDR3 DNA is TGCGCCAGCAGCCCGGCCGGGATAGCTGGGGCCAACGTCCTGACTTTC. As protein: CASSPAGIAGANVLTF.

This rearrangement joins TRBV9 to TRBJ1-3; the match to TRBD1 covers 7 bases. This CDR3 contains 15 residues. Germline V gene data show CDR1 as SGDLS and CDR2 as YYNGEE. Trimming removed 0 bases from V and 2 bases from J; junction bases left unmatched: 2. CDR3 DNA sequence: TGTGCCAGCAGCGTAGACAGGGGCCCTGGAAACACCATATATTTT. Its translation is CASSVDRGPGNTIYF.

The DNA of the CDR3 is TGTGCCAGCATGGGAGCGGGGATCGAGGGGAGGGGTCAGGGCAATCAGCCCCAGCATTTT. It translates to CASMGAGIEGRGQGNQPQHF. V is TRBV2 and J is TRBJ1-5; perhaps TRBD1 as D (5 bases). From germline, CDR1 is SNHLY and CDR2 FYNNEI. With 7 bases removed from V and 2 bases from J, the gap between germline ends came to 30 bases. The length of the CDR3 is 20 residues.

The V gene is TRBV6-2 or TRBV6-3, the J gene TRBJ1-1; D remains unclear. Trimming stripped 3 bases from V and 11 bases from J, with 16 bases between. Per germline, CDR1 MNHEY and CDR2 SVGEGT. The CDR3 spans 13 residues. CDR3 protein: CASSYLLTSGAFF. DNA for the CDR3: TGTGCCAGCAGTTATCTATTGACCTCCGGGGCTTTCTTT.

J is TRBJ1-2 and V is TRBV3-1 (or the pseudogene TRBV3-2); 9 bases agree with TRBD1. CDR1 and CDR2 (germline): LGHDT, YNNKEL (reference sequence). Trimming cost V 2 bases and J 9 bases; bases outside gene matches: 7. This CDR3 contains 14 residues. The CDR3 region is CASSQRRQGGSYTF. The CDR3 DNA sequence: TGTGCCAGCAGCCAAAGGAGACAGGGGGGAAGCTACACCTTC.

The chain joins TRBV14 to TRBJ2-2, with TRBD1 matching over 7 bases. Looked up from germline, CDR1 is SGHDN and CDR2 is FVKESK. The CDR3 sequence is 16 residues long. The V segment lost 4 bases and the J segment 5 bases; nucleotides outside the gene matches: 10. This CDR3 reads CASSPLRQGGTGELFF. As DNA, the CDR3 is TGTGCCAGCAGCCCCCTACGACAGGGCGGGACCGGGGAGCTGTTTTTT.

This clone appeared once. This chain's CDR3 is CASSSGPYEQYF. DNA for the CDR3: TGTGCCAGCAGCTCTGGCCCCTACGAGCAGTACTTC. J is TRBJ2-7 and V is TRBV27; D gene unclear. Germline CDR1 MNHEY, CDR2 SMNVEV (reference sequence). V was pared by 6 bases and J by 2 bases, with 8 bases between. The CDR3 sequence is 12 residues long.

This clone was counted a few times. The chain has TRBV30 and TRBJ1-1; possible D gene TRBD1, 5 bases. The CDR3 spans 13 residues. The V end was cut by 0 bases, the J end by 1 base, with 6 bases between. Germline CDR1 reads GTSNPN; CDR2 reads SVGIG (reference sequence). The CDR3 bases are TGTGCCTGGAGTGTACAGGCGAACACTGAAGCTTTCTTT. Amino acid sequence: CAWSVQANTEAFF.

The V gene is TRBV6-4, the J gene TRBJ2-7, with D possibly matching TRBD1 (5 bases). Germline-derived CDR1 and CDR2 are MRHNA and SNTAGT. The CDR3 sequence is 13 residues long. Trimming removed 3 bases from V and 2 bases from J, with 8 bases in between. The CDR3 sequence is CASSDRGTYEQYF. DNA for the CDR3: TGTGCCAGCAGTGATAGGGGCACCTACGAGCAGTACTTC.

The rearrangement uses TRBV7-2 and TRBJ1-6, with D perhaps matching TRBD1 (6 bases). V lost 5 bases and J lost 5, with 7 bases in between. This CDR3 has 13 amino acids. Germline assignment: CDR1 SGHTA and CDR2 FQGNSA. The CDR3 coding sequence is TGTGCCAGCAGCCAGGGGAATAATTCACCCCTCCACTTT. Translation gives CASSQGNNSPLHF. The variable domain in full, with the rest retrieved from reference TRBV7-2 and TRBJ1-6, is GAGVSQSPSNKVTEKGKDVELRCDPISGHTALYWYRQSLGQGLEFLIYFQGNSAPDKSGLPSDRFSAERTGGSVSTLTIQRTQQEDSAVYLCASSQGNNSPLHFGNGTRLTVT.

The rearrangement joins TRBV28 to TRBJ2-1; TRBD1 matches at 8 bases. CDR3 length: 14 amino acids. The V gene's germline CDR1 is MDHEN and CDR2 SYDVKM. V dropped 2 bases and J dropped 4; count of bases not matched to a gene: 1. CDR3 nucleotides: TGTGCCAGCAGTTTACAGGGGGCGTACAATGAGCAGTTCTTC. It codes for CASSLQGAYNEQFF.

This chain connects TRBV28 to TRBJ2-3; TRBD2 matches 10 bases. Germline V gene data show CDR1 as MDHEN and CDR2 as SYDVKM. V dropped 4 bases and J dropped 14; count of bases not matched to a gene: 9. The CDR3 totals 13 residues. The CDR3 region is CASSSSPSGGGYF. CDR3 nucleotide sequence: TGTGCCAGCAGTTCGTCCCCTAGCGGGGGTGGGTATTTT.

This clone is a singleton in its sample. The chain couples TRBV5-1 to TRBJ2-3; D is unclear. The V end lost 0 bases, the J end lost 0 bases, and 8 bases lay between the germline ends. This CDR3 spans 15 amino acids. CDR1 SGHRS and CDR2 YFSETQ come from the germline V gene. The CDR3 DNA reads as TGCGCCAGCAGCTTGGCCAGATCTAGCACAGATACGCAGTATTTT. Encoded protein: CASSLARSSTDTQYF.

Written as DNA, the CDR3 is TGTGCCAGCAGTTTAGGAGGGGTCTACAGAGCATTGAGCACTGAAGCTTTCTTT. Its protein is CASSLGGVYRALSTEAFF. This chain connects TRBV28 to TRBJ1-1; weak D call: TRBD1 (5 bases). The V gene lost 2 bases and the J gene lost 4 bases, with 23 bases spanning the gap. CDR1 is MDHEN, CDR2 SYDVKM, per germline. CDR3 length equals 18 residues.

The chain combines TRBV14 with TRBJ2-2; the match to TRBD2 covers 9 bases. CDR1 and CDR2 from the germline V gene are SGHDN and FVKESK. J lost 5 bases, V lost 4 bases, and 5 bases had no gene match. The CDR3 loop spans 15 amino acids. This CDR3 is CASSRLAGSTGELFF. The CDR3 DNA reads as TGTGCCAGCAGCCGGCTAGCGGGATCGACCGGGGAGCTGTTTTTT.

V gene TRBV28 combines with J gene TRBJ2-7, with 9 bases lining up with TRBD1. V shed 6 bases and J 9 bases; nucleotides not matched to a gene: 9. Germline lookup yields CDR1 MDHEN and CDR2 SYDVKM. The CDR3 totals 13 residues. CDR3: CASSRNRGQRQYF. The CDR3 nucleotides read TGTGCCAGCAGCCGCAACAGGGGGCAAAGGCAGTACTTC.

This clone was counted at least ten times. The chain has TRBV5-1 and TRBJ2-6; D perhaps matches TRBD1 (5 bases). CDR1 SGHRS and CDR2 YFSETQ come from the germline V gene. This CDR3 has 22 amino acids. V shed 0 bases and J shed 0 bases, with 25 bases lying between them. The CDR3 bases are TGCGCCAGCAGCTTGGCCTCAGGGAAGGTGTTTGGTCTCAACTCTGGGGCCAACGTCCTGACTTTC. It yields the protein CASSLASGKVFGLNSGANVLTF.

In regard to this clone: This sample also contains other DNA sequences that code for the same CDR3. The chain has TRBV6-5 and TRBJ2-7; 9 bases map to TRBD1. Germline values: CDR1 MNHEY, CDR2 SVGAGI. This CDR3 has 15 amino acids. J was trimmed by 2 bases and V by 0 bases; bases with no gene match: 2. Written as DNA, the CDR3 is TGTGCCAGCAGTTACTCGGGGACAGGGCCCTACGAGCAGTACTTC. Translating gives CASSYSGTGPYEQYF.

The chain has TRBV4-2 and TRBJ2-2; D not certain. CDR1 and CDR2 from the germline V gene are LGHNA and YNFKEQ. The CDR3 consists of 14 residues. Trimming shortened V by 1 base and J by 1 base, and 4 bases separated the two germline ends. The CDR3 DNA sequence: TGTGCCAGCAGCCAAGCCCAGAACACCGGGGAGCTGTTTTTT. Its protein product is CASSQAQNTGELFF.

V is TRBV15 and J is TRBJ1-3, with D perhaps matching TRBD1 (6 bases). The CDR3 totals 13 residues. In germline, CDR1 is LNHNV, CDR2 YYDKDF (reference sequence). The germline V and J ends were trimmed by 3 bases and 8 bases, with 11 bases remaining between them. The CDR3 DNA follows: TGTGCCACCAGCAGGAACCCAGGGGACACCATATATTTT. Amino acids: CATSRNPGDTIYF.

The CDR3 loop reads CAWSRTGAGQPQHF. For the CDR3, the DNA is TGTGCCTGGAGTCGGACAGGGGCAGGCCAGCCCCAGCATTTT. This chain uses TRBV30 with TRBJ1-5; 9 bases map to TRBD1. The trim removed 2 bases at V and 7 bases at J, leaving 6 bases unmatched. The CDR3 has 14 amino acids. CDR1 is GTSNPN, CDR2 SVGIG, per germline (reference sequence).

The J gene is TRBJ2-7, the V gene TRBV12-3 or TRBV12-4, with 9 bases fitting TRBD1. The length of the CDR3 is 13 residues. Trimming removed 11 bases from V and 4 bases from J; junction bases left unmatched: 9. The CDR3: CASAGQGRYEQYF. CDR3 DNA sequence: TGTGCCTCTGCCGGACAGGGGAGGTACGAGCAGTACTTC.

The chain combines TRBV5-1 with TRBJ1-2, with 11 bases lining up with TRBD1. The CDR3 extends over 15 amino acids. Germline V gene data show CDR1 as SGHRS and CDR2 as YFSETQ. The ends lost 2 bases at V and 8 bases at J; junction bases unmatched: 8. This CDR3 reads CASSFGQGAGEGYTF. In DNA, the CDR3 is TGCGCCAGCAGCTTCGGACAGGGGGCGGGGGAAGGCTACACCTTC.